Below are 5 T cell receptor beta chains sequenced from a single sample in a study of regulatory T cells in long-lasting Graves disease. CDR3 regions were amplified by Arm-PCR using iRepertoire HTBI primers to build TCR beta libraries. Each CDR3 protein is one row after TCRdb ran MiXCR on the multiplex PCR reads. The sample lists fewer than 550,000 distinct CDR3 sequences; approximately 21% were seen once. Time point here: persistent/refractory GD, antithyroid drugs over 5 years with positive TRAb. PBMCs were the source of the RNA used for TCR sequencing. The sample here was peripheral blood mononuclear cells (PBMCs), taken when the disease was refractory, from a patient treated with antithyroid drugs. Source of these receptors: a female donor with Graves disease.

This chain links TRBV19 with TRBJ1-5, with 7 bases fitting TRBD1. The J segment lost 4 bases and the V segment lost 0 bases, leaving 3 bases of the junction unmatched. In germline, CDR1 is LNHDA, CDR2 SQIVND (reference sequence). CDR3 length: 15 amino acids. The CDR3 loop reads CASSIDRGRNQPQHF. CDR3 nucleotides: TGTGCCAGTAGTATAGACAGGGGGAGGAATCAGCCCCAGCATTTT.

Note on this clonotype: A much larger clone is a single base away; this may be a read error. This chain connects TRBV28 to TRBJ1-5; D gene unclear. The CDR3 is 17 amino acids. Trimming cost V 1 base and J 0 bases, with 13 bases left between them. CDR1 and CDR2 (germline): MDHEN, SYDVKM. The CDR3, as DNA: TGTGCCAGCAGTTTATTCCAGGATATGCATAGCAATCAGCCCCAGCATTTT. Translating it yields CASSLFQDMHSNQPQHF.

Note on this clonotype: Given a much more abundant clone one base away, this may be a read error. This chain uses TRBV2 with TRBJ1-5; D is ambiguous. Germline V gene data show CDR1 as SNHLY and CDR2 as FYNNEI. The CDR3 runs 12 residues. Trimming removed 4 bases from V and 7 bases from J, with 8 bases in between. The CDR3 protein is CASSGEYQPQHF. CDR3 sequence (DNA): TGTGCCAGCAGTGGCGAGTACCAGCCCCAGCATTTT.

V gene TRBV28 combines with J gene TRBJ2-1, with D perhaps matching TRBD2 (5 bases). This CDR3 comprises 13 residues. V was shortened by 5 bases and J by 8 bases, with 13 bases between the two germline ends. Germline lookup yields CDR1 MDHEN and CDR2 SYDVKM. The CDR3 coding sequence is TGTGCCAGCAGTCCTCAGCTTAGCGATGAGCAGTTCTTC. Its protein product is CASSPQLSDEQFF.

For this clonotype: The junction and the germline gene differ at one end; a read error may be behind it. The chain employs TRBV28 and TRBJ2-7; tentatively, D is TRBD1 (5 bases). Germline V gene lookup returns CDR1 MDHEN and CDR2 SYDVKM. The CDR3 runs to 19 residues. The CDR3 region has the DNA TGTGCCAGCAGTTCCCCCTATACCCCGAGACAGTTTAGCTCCTACGGGCAGTACTTC. Protein: CASSSPYTPRQFSSYGQYF.